The T cell receptor beta chain under discussion was sequenced for a study of shared clonotypes between healthy human individuals. CDR3 length equals 16 residues. Trimming took off 5 bases at V and 2 bases at J, with 16 bases between the two ends. Germline V gene data show CDR1 as SGHNT and CDR2 as YENEEA. The protocol was immunoSEQ multiplex PCR, while the TCRdb copy is restricted to in-frame clones and leaves out a portion. The sample records about 2.2 million clones, about 93% being singletons. Details on this clone: Its matching antigen is unknown.

The study, taken as a whole, reports: How much donors shared clonotypes was expected to be affected by sequencing depth. The low donor count limited represented genetic and exposure-history diversity.

Positively selected for CCR7, the CD45RO-negative cells used as naive CD8 cells excluded terminally differentiated effector memory CD45RA+ cells. Source material: naive CD8+ T cells from PBMCs. This sequence originates from a man younger than 35 in good health. Some clones in this sample may be carry-over from other donors' samples. The V and J genes are TRBV11-3 and TRBJ1-3; possibly TRBD1 for D (5 bases). CDR3 nucleotides: TGTGCCAGCAGCGCCAGGTCGGGGGATCCTGGAAACACCATATATTTT. Amino acids: CASSARSGDPGNTIYF.